The rows below give T cell receptor beta chains drawn from one sample of a study of shared clonotypes between healthy human individuals. Sequencing was performed with immunoSEQ multiplex PCR; in TCRdb, only in-frame clones are kept and a portion is missing. Here the sample spans over 800,000 clones, around 92% being singletons. Sequenced input: naive CD8+ T cells sorted from blood. The origin of the receptors is a man younger than 40 in good health. Each CDR3 is given with its conserved first and last residue. Fields, in order: J gene, V gene, D gene, clone size, CDR3 protein, CDR3 DNA. The D gene is left open where the match is weak. The listing skips clone size in some rows; elsewhere it reads once, few, many or a size class.

j_gene: TRBJ2-7
v_gene: TRBV7-7
d_gene: NA
abundance: NA
CDR3aa: CASSLNLGGYEQYF
CDR3nt: TGTGCTAGCAGCTTAAATCTAGGGGGCTACGAGCAGTACTTC

j_gene: TRBJ2-1
v_gene: TRBV4-3
d_gene: TRBD2
abundance: NA
CDR3aa: CASSQDTWTSGTINEQFF
CDR3nt: TGCGCCAGCAGCCAAGATACATGGACTAGCGGGACGATCAATGAGCAGTTCTTC

j_gene: TRBJ2-1
v_gene: TRBV7-9
d_gene: NA
abundance: NA
CDR3aa: CASSLSPNEQFF
CDR3nt: TGTGCCAGCAGCTTATCTCCGAATGAGCAGTTCTTC

j_gene: TRBJ1-1
v_gene: TRBV5-8
d_gene: NA
abundance: NA
CDR3aa: CASSRMGVGTEAFF
CDR3nt: TGTGCCAGCAGCCGGATGGGGGTTGGGACTGAAGCTTTCTTT

j_gene: TRBJ2-7
v_gene: TRBV2
d_gene: NA
abundance: NA
CDR3aa: CASILLAAGLSYEQYF
CDR3nt: TGTGCCAGCATCCTTCTCGCGGCAGGCCTATCCTACGAGCAGTACTTC

j_gene: TRBJ2-1
v_gene: TRBV27
d_gene: TRBD2
abundance: NA
CDR3aa: CASSFYGGTSVHNEQFF
CDR3nt: TGTGCCAGCAGTTTCTATGGCGGGACTAGTGTCCACAATGAGCAGTTCTTC

j_gene: TRBJ1-1
v_gene: TRBV25-1
d_gene: NA
abundance: once
CDR3aa: CASSGTYRTEAFF
CDR3nt: TGTGCCAGCAGTGGAACGTACAGGACTGAAGCTTTCTTT

j_gene: TRBJ1-1
v_gene: TRBV27
d_gene: NA
abundance: NA
CDR3aa: CASSLSPNTEAFF
CDR3nt: TGTGCCAGCAGTTTATCACCTAACACTGAAGCTTTCTTT

j_gene: TRBJ2-7
v_gene: TRBV7-6
d_gene: NA
abundance: once
CDR3aa: CASSFGENGYEQYF
CDR3nt: TGTGCCAGCAGCTTTGGGGAAAATGGCTACGAGCAGTACTTC

j_gene: TRBJ2-4
v_gene: TRBV28
d_gene: NA
abundance: NA
CDR3aa: CASSLHYIQYF
CDR3nt: TGTGCCAGCAGTTTACATTACATTCAGTACTTC

j_gene: TRBJ2-5
v_gene: TRBV5-1
d_gene: TRBD2
abundance: NA
CDR3aa: CASSLAVAGYLQETQYF
CDR3nt: TGCGCCAGCAGCTTGGCCGTAGCGGGATATCTCCAAGAGACCCAGTACTTC

j_gene: TRBJ2-4
v_gene: TRBV5-5
d_gene: NA
abundance: once
CDR3aa: CASTGEAKNIQYF
CDR3nt: TGTGCCAGCACCGGCGAAGCCAAAAACATTCAGTACTTC

j_gene: TRBJ2-1
v_gene: TRBV29-1
d_gene: NA
abundance: NA
CDR3aa: CSVIGVSYNEQFF
CDR3nt: TGCAGCGTTATCGGTGTCTCCTACAATGAGCAGTTCTTC

j_gene: TRBJ1-5
v_gene: TRBV27
d_gene: NA
abundance: NA
CDR3aa: CASRGQAISNQPQHF
CDR3nt: TGTGCCAGCAGAGGGCAGGCCATTAGCAATCAGCCCCAGCATTTT

j_gene: TRBJ2-3
v_gene: TRBV2
d_gene: NA
abundance: NA
CDR3aa: CASPLGQRGDTQYF
CDR3nt: TGTGCCAGCCCCCTTGGACAGAGGGGGGATACGCAGTATTTT

j_gene: TRBJ1-2
v_gene: TRBV6-5
d_gene: NA
abundance: NA
CDR3aa: CASRTLGAVYGYTF
CDR3nt: TGTGCCAGCAGGACGCTGGGGGCGGTCTATGGCTACACCTTC

j_gene: TRBJ2-7
v_gene: TRBV2
d_gene: NA
abundance: NA
CDR3aa: CASSERSGGNYEQYF
CDR3nt: TGTGCCAGCAGTGAACGGAGTGGGGGCAACTACGAGCAGTACTTC

j_gene: TRBJ2-1
v_gene: TRBV19
d_gene: NA
abundance: NA
CDR3aa: CASSISGDEQFF
CDR3nt: TGTGCCAGTAGTATATCGGGGGATGAGCAGTTCTTC

j_gene: TRBJ2-2
v_gene: TRBV7-2
d_gene: NA
abundance: NA
CDR3aa: CASSSVSYTGELFF
CDR3nt: TGTGCCAGCAGCTCAGTATCATACACCGGGGAGCTGTTTTTT

j_gene: TRBJ2-3
v_gene: TRBV27
d_gene: TRBD2
abundance: NA
CDR3aa: CASSSLGLAELDF
CDR3nt: TGTGCCAGCAGTTCGTTAGGACTAGCGGAATTAGATTTT

j_gene: TRBJ1-2
v_gene: TRBV2
d_gene: TRBD1
abundance: once
CDR3aa: CASSELPGQARLYGYTF
CDR3nt: TGTGCCAGCAGTGAACTCCCGGGACAGGCACGCCTATATGGCTACACCTTC

j_gene: TRBJ2-4
v_gene: TRBV7-2
d_gene: NA
abundance: NA
CDR3aa: CASSLEGTLGGAKNIQYF
CDR3nt: TGTGCCAGCAGCTTAGAAGGGACACTCGGCGGGGCCAAAAACATTCAGTACTTC

j_gene: TRBJ1-3
v_gene: TRBV9
d_gene: NA
abundance: NA
CDR3aa: CASSVGTAGNTIYF
CDR3nt: TGTGCCAGCAGCGTAGGGACAGCTGGAAACACCATATATTTT

j_gene: TRBJ2-7
v_gene: TRBV7-2
d_gene: TRBD2
abundance: NA
CDR3aa: CASSLSLAGRSYEQYF
CDR3nt: TGTGCCAGCAGCTTATCGCTAGCGGGACGCTCCTACGAGCAGTACTTC

j_gene: TRBJ2-5
v_gene: TRBV13
d_gene: NA
abundance: NA
CDR3aa: CASRGEGETQYF
CDR3nt: TGTGCCAGCAGGGGCGAGGGGGAGACCCAGTACTTC

j_gene: TRBJ2-7
v_gene: TRBV27
d_gene: NA
abundance: few
CDR3aa: CASSIGNRAYEQYF
CDR3nt: TGTGCCAGCAGTATCGGGAACAGGGCCTACGAGCAGTACTTC

j_gene: TRBJ1-2
v_gene: TRBV25-1
d_gene: NA
abundance: NA
CDR3aa: CASMSSNYGYTF
CDR3nt: TGTGCCAGCATGAGCTCTAACTATGGCTACACCTTC

j_gene: TRBJ2-7
v_gene: TRBV4-2
d_gene: TRBD2
abundance: NA
CDR3aa: CASSQQPTGAGVHEQYF
CDR3nt: TGTGCCAGCAGCCAACAACCGACGGGCGCGGGAGTCCACGAGCAGTACTTC

j_gene: TRBJ2-1
v_gene: TRBV9
d_gene: NA
abundance: NA
CDR3aa: CASSVVGRGGSGNEQFF
CDR3nt: TGTGCCAGCAGCGTAGTGGGCAGGGGTGGTTCCGGGAATGAGCAGTTCTTC

j_gene: TRBJ2-1
v_gene: TRBV4-1
d_gene: TRBD2
abundance: NA
CDR3aa: CASSWGLASYNEQFF
CDR3nt: TGCGCCAGCAGCTGGGGACTAGCTAGTTACAATGAGCAGTTCTTC

j_gene: TRBJ2-1
v_gene: TRBV27
d_gene: NA
abundance: few
CDR3aa: CASSSRPSEVNEQFF
CDR3nt: TGTGCCAGCAGTTCCAGACCCTCGGAGGTTAATGAGCAGTTCTTC

j_gene: TRBJ1-1
v_gene: TRBV5-1
d_gene: NA
abundance: NA
CDR3aa: CASSDRIAQNTEAFF
CDR3nt: TGCGCCAGCAGTGATCGGATAGCCCAGAACACTGAAGCTTTCTTT

j_gene: TRBJ2-7
v_gene: TRBV27
d_gene: TRBD1
abundance: NA
CDR3aa: CASSGRDRGREQYF
CDR3nt: TGTGCCAGCAGTGGGCGGGACAGGGGACGCGAGCAGTACTTC